The present T cell receptor beta chain was sequenced within a study of blood T cell repertoires in COVID-19. On the study more broadly: COVID-19 samples, acute and convalescent, were from the United States, Italy and Spain. From T cells, B-cell-depleted T cells, or PBMCs came the material, which was cDNA or gDNA.

How the authors handled the data: Nucleated cell number was recorded as an estimate derived from reference gene primer amplification. The table came from immunoSEQ multiplex PCR; TCRdb's copy has only in-frame clones and leaves some out. For V, J and clone size, that table is used; D and trimming come from the DNA. This sample has about 270,000 clones, with 88% found just once. Sequencing input: peripheral blood. The TCR sequence derives from a man in his sixties who had recovered from COVID-19.

As DNA, the CDR3 is TGCGCCAGCGCCCCGGGGCCCGGACAGGGGGCAGAGACCCAGTACTTC. This sequence encodes CASAPGPGQGAETQYF. The J gene is TRBJ2-5, the V gene TRBV5-1; 11 bases are a match to TRBD1. The CDR3 is made up of 16 amino acids. The germline V gene encodes CDR1 SGHRS and CDR2 YFSETQ. J gave up 4 bases and V 7 bases, and 12 bases lay outside the gene matches.